These 3 T cell receptor beta chains originate from one sample sequenced in a study of T cells in localized non-small cell lung cancer. The table came from immunoSEQ multiplex PCR; TCRdb's copy has only in-frame clones and leaves some out. The table shows a few thousand clones, with more than 30% occurring only once. This material consisted of lung tumor tissue, taken before any cancer treatment. Receptor source: a man between 40 and 70 years old with stage II squamous cell lung carcinoma.

The chain carries TRBV11-3 and TRBJ2-1; D possibly matches TRBD1 or TRBD2 (5 bases each). The CDR3 covers 14 residues. The V gene's germline CDR1 is SGHNT and CDR2 YENEEA. V lost 0 bases to trimming and J lost 7 bases, with 10 bases between them. The CDR3 protein is CASSLDRERNEQFF. CDR3 nucleotides: TGTGCCAGCAGCTTAGACAGGGAGAGGAATGAGCAGTTCTTC.

V and J are TRBV19 and TRBJ1-1, with TRBD1 matching 9 bases. Germline V gene data show CDR1 as LNHDA and CDR2 as SQIVND (reference sequence). The CDR3 consists of 15 residues. The V segment lost 10 bases and the J segment 2 bases; nucleotides outside the gene matches: 11. CDR3 loop: CATKGTGLFNTEAFF. The CDR3 coding sequence is TGTGCCACCAAGGGGACAGGGCTTTTCAACACTGAAGCTTTCTTT.

This sequence joins TRBV14 and TRBJ2-5; D uncertain. The CDR3 totals 14 residues. The V end was cut by 4 bases, the J end by 4 bases, with 13 bases between. The V gene's germline CDR1 is SGHDN and CDR2 FVKESK. The CDR3 bases are TGTGCCAGCAGCCCTTGGGCCGGCGGAGAGACCCAGTACTTC. It specifies CASSPWAGGETQYF.